Sequencing of this T cell receptor beta chain was carried out in a study of blood T cell repertoires in COVID-19. At the level of the study: Sources were T cells, B-cell-depleted T cells, or PBMCs; the material itself was cDNA or gDNA.

V shed 1 base and J shed 0 bases, with 11 bases lying between them. Germline V CDR1 and CDR2: SGHRS, YFSETQ. This CDR3 is built from 17 residues. This clone was found once. Libraries were prepared by immunoSEQ multiplex PCR; TCRdb keeps only in-frame clonotypes and omits some of them. The sample records about 190,000 clones, roughly 73% being singletons. The receptor was derived from a woman of 80 years or more with active or convalescent COVID-19. The gene calls are TRBV5-1 and TRBJ2-6; no clear D. The material sequenced was peripheral blood. Here the CDR3 reads CASSLNFVSSGANVLTF. The DNA for the CDR3 is TGCGCCAGCAGCTTGAACTTCGTGTCCTCTGGGGCCAACGTCCTGACTTTC.